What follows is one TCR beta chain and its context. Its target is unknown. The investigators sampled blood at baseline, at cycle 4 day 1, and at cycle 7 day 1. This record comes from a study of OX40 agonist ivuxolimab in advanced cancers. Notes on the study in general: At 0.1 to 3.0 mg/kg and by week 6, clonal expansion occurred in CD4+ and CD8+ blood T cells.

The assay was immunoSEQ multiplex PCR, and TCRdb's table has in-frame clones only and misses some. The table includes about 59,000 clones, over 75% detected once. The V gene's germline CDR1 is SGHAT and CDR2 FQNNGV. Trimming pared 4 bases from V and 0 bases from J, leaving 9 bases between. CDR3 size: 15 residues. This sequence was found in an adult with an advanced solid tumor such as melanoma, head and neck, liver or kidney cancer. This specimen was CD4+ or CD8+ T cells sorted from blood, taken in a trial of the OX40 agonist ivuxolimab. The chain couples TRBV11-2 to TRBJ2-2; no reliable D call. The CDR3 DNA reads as TGTGCCAGCAGCTCCTACACTGCGAACACCGGGGAGCTGTTTTTT. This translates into CASSSYTANTGELFF.